This T cell receptor (beta chain) is drawn from a study of tumour-infiltrating T cells in Burkitt lymphoma. Study-level background: Productive clonality predicted overall and progression-free survival.

The CDR3 has 13 residues. With 3 bases removed from V and 4 bases from J, the gap between germline ends came to 8 bases. Germline lookup yields CDR1 LNHDA and CDR2 SQIVND (reference sequence). Using immunoSEQ multiplex PCR, the repertoire was profiled, and TCRdb retains in-frame clones only, with some absent. The data contain around 15,000 clones, about 77% of them singletons. This clonotype was sampled from a human donor with diffuse large B-cell lymphoma. The chain employs TRBV19 and TRBJ2-3; D is ambiguous. The sample comprised tumor tissue. CDR3 DNA: TGTGCCAGTAGTATTTCCGCTTCAGATACGCAGTATTTT. This sequence encodes CASSISASDTQYF.